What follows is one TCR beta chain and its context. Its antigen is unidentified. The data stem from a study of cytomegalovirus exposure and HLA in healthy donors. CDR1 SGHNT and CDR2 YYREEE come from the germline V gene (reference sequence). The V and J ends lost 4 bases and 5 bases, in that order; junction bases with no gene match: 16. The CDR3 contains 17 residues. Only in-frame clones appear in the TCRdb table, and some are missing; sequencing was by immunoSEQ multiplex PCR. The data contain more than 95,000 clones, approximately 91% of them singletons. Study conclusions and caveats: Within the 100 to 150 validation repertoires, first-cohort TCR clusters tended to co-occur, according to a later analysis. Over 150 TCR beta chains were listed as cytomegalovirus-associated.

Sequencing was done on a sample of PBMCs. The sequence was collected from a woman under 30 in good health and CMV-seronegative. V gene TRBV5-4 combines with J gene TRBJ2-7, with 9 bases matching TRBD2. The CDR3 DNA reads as TGTGCCAGCAGCGGCGGGCTAGCGGGAAAAACGGGCCACGAGCAGTACTTC. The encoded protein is CASSGGLAGKTGHEQYF.